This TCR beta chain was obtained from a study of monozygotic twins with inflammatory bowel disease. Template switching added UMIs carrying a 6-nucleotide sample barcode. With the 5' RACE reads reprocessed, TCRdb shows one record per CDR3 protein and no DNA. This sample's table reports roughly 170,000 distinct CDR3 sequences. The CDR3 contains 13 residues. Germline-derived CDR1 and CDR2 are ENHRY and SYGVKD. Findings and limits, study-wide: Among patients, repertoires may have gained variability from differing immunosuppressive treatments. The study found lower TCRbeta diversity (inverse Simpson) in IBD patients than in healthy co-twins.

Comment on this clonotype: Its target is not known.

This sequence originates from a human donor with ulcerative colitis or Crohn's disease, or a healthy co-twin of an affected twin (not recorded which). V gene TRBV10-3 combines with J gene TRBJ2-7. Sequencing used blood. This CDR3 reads CAISDSYSWEQYF.